The rows below give T cell receptor beta chains drawn from one sample of a study of T cell responses to AZD1222 COVID-19 vaccine. Sequencing used immunoSEQ multiplex PCR; TCRdb keeps in-frame clones, though not all of them. Altogether over 100,000 clones are present, roughly four fifths being singletons, with the ten largest covering roughly 9%. The sample consisted of peripheral blood, taken on day 0 of AZD1222 vaccination. The origin of the receptors is an adult in good health. CDR3s include the opening cysteine and the closing phenylalanine or tryptophan. D genes are given only for firm matches. Not all rows give a size; the values are once, few, many and, for expanded clones, a class.

abundance	j_gene	d_gene	v_gene	CDR3aa	CDR3nt
once	TRBJ1-4	TRBD1	TRBV5-8	CASSLGGQGEEKLFF	TGTGCCAGCAGCTTGGGGGGACAGGGCGAAGAAAAACTGTTTTTT
.	TRBJ2-1	.	TRBV24-1	CATSVPRESGNEQFF	TGTGCCACCAGTGTCCCCAGAGAATCTGGCAATGAGCAGTTCTTC
once	TRBJ1-1	.	TRBV6-5	CASRGMRNTEAFF	TGTGCCAGCAGGGGGATGAGGAACACTGAAGCTTTCTTT
.	TRBJ1-3	.	TRBV2	CASSAQGLNGNTIYF	TGTGCCAGCAGTGCTCAGGGGTTAAACGGAAACACCATATATTTT
.	TRBJ2-7	.	TRBV19	CASRGVTYYEQYF	TGTGCCAGTAGAGGGGTCACATACTACGAGCAGTACTTC
.	TRBJ2-7	TRBD1	TRBV2	CASSVLQGAGEQYF	TGTGCCAGCAGTGTCCTCCAGGGGGCTGGCGAGCAGTACTTC
.	TRBJ1-2	TRBD1	TRBV6-6	CASSYSGTAASSTF	TGTGCCAGCAGTTACAGTGGGACAGCCGCTTCAAGCACCTTC
.	TRBJ1-2	TRBD1	TRBV28	CASRLGGTGYGYTF	TGTGCCAGTAGGTTGGGCGGGACAGGCTATGGCTACACCTTC
.	TRBJ2-3	TRBD2	TRBV7-6	CASSLATSGRPSTDTQYF	TGTGCCAGCAGCTTAGCGACTAGCGGGAGGCCTAGCACAGATACGCAGTATTTT
.	TRBJ1-2	.	TRBV10-3	CAISESGGTDYGYTF	TGTGCCATCAGTGAGTCGGGGGGGACTGACTATGGCTACACCTTC
few	TRBJ1-1	.	TRBV5-1	CASRLIDPQGNTEAFF	TGCGCCAGCAGGCTCATTGACCCCCAAGGGAACACTGAAGCTTTCTTT
.	TRBJ2-5	.	TRBV12-3/TRBV12-4	CASSLVGQETQYF	TGTGCCAGCAGTTTAGTGGGACAAGAGACCCAGTACTTC
.	TRBJ1-1	.	TRBV5-4	CASRSDLGPITEAFF	TGTGCCAGCAGATCTGACCTCGGCCCCATCACTGAAGCTTTCTTT
few	TRBJ2-6	.	TRBV5-1	CASSLPDAGANVLTF	TGCGCCAGCAGCCTCCCGGACGCTGGGGCCAACGTCCTGACTTTC
.	TRBJ1-4	TRBD1	TRBV9	CASSPGGEKLFF	TGTGCCAGCAGCCCAGGGGGGGAAAAACTGTTTTTT
.	TRBJ1-2	TRBD1	TRBV29-1	CSVTGTGYGYTF	TGCAGCGTGACCGGGACAGGGTATGGCTACACCTTC
few	TRBJ2-7	.	TRBV20-1	CSARDQYEQYF	TGCAGTGCTAGAGATCAATACGAGCAGTACTTC
.	TRBJ1-5	.	TRBV20-1	CSARAGQPQHF	TGCAGTGCACGAGCGGGGCAGCCCCAGCATTTT
.	TRBJ1-2	.	TRBV12-5	CASGLVTGGAARTYGYTF	TGTGCTAGTGGTTTGGTAACGGGTGGGGCAGCGAGAACCTATGGCTACACCTTC
.	TRBJ1-2	TRBD1	TRBV3-1/TRBV3-2	CASSQDPRDRGWNYGYTF	TGTGCCAGCAGCCAAGACCCCCGGGACAGGGGGTGGAACTATGGCTACACCTTC
.	TRBJ1-2	TRBD1	TRBV7-3	CASSHGQGDGYTF	TGTGCCAGCAGCCACGGACAGGGTGATGGCTACACCTTC
.	TRBJ1-5	.	TRBV6-4	CASSREVRQPQHF	TGTGCCAGCAGTCGGGAGGTACGGCAGCCCCAGCATTTT
.	TRBJ1-5	.	TRBV27	CASSLSGYNQPQHF	TGTGCCAGCAGTTTATCCGGGTACAATCAGCCCCAGCATTTT
.	TRBJ1-2	TRBD1	TRBV5-1	CASSEPGQGGYTF	TGCGCCAGCAGCGAGCCTGGACAGGGGGGCTACACCTTC
.	TRBJ1-1	.	TRBV5-6	CASTSTPNTEAFF	TGTGCCAGCACCTCCACACCGAACACTGAAGCTTTCTTT
.	TRBJ2-2	TRBD1	TRBV6-5	CASRGQGGTGELFF	TGTGCCAGCAGGGGACAGGGGGGGACCGGGGAGCTGTTTTTT
.	TRBJ2-6	.	TRBV4-3	CASSRGGGANVLTF	TGCGCCAGCAGCCGGGGCGGTGGGGCCAACGTCCTGACTTTC